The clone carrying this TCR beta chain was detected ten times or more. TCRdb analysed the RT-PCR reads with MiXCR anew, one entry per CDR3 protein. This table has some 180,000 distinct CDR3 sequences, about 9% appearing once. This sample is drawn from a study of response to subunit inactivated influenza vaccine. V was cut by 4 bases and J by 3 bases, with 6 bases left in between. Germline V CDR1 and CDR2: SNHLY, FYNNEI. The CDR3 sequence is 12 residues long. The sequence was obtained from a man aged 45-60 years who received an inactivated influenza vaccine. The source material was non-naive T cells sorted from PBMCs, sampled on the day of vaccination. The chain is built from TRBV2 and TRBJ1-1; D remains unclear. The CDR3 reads CASSVQHTEAFF. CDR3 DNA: TGTGCCAGCAGTGTGCAACACACTGAAGCTTTCTTT.